This T cell receptor beta chain is drawn from a study of blood T cell repertoires in COVID-19. Measured with immunoSEQ multiplex PCR; TCRdb has only the in-frame clones, and not every one. This table holds 120,000 to 150,000 clones, roughly 87% found once. Germline loops: CDR1 GTSNPN, CDR2 SVGIG (reference sequence). The CDR3 is made up of 16 amino acids. Trimming cost V 5 bases and J 1 base; bases outside gene matches: 10. The chain links TRBV30 to TRBJ2-3; 9 bases map to TRBD2. Sequencing input: peripheral blood. This sequence was found in a human donor in a cohort sampled during active COVID-19. CDR3 region: CAWGGIAGARTDTQYF. In nucleotides, the CDR3 is TGTGCCTGGGGGGGAATAGCGGGGGCCCGCACAGATACGCAGTATTTT.